The clone carrying this T cell receptor (beta chain) was counted ten times or more. The antigen remains unidentified. Treg sorting used a CD4+CD25+CD127-/low gate. Germline V CDR1 and CDR2: MNHEY, SVGAGI. The CDR3 loop spans 13 amino acids. Trimming stripped 0 bases from V and 1 base from J, with 3 bases between. Study-wide findings and caveats: Tumor memory CD4+ T cell TCR gene usage was found to cluster with blood and lymph node memory CD4+ cells and with lymph node naive CD4+ cells. Tumor Treg TCRs overlapped most with tumor naive CD4+ cells. Whole repertoires were not studied in the larger cohort, only one V-J beta rearrangement.

Full-length variable regions came from constant-region reverse primers plus semi-nested Nested Universal Primer A PCR. TCRdb reprocessed the 5' RACE reads with MiXCR, giving one entry per CDR3 protein. The sample has some 30,000 distinct CDR3 sequences, 25% to 30% seen once; the top ten hold 2% to 2.5%. This chain joins TRBV6-5 and TRBJ1-1, with D unclear. This sequence originates from a female donor with breast cancer. The sample taken for sequencing was tumor-infiltrating Tregs sorted from the breast tumor. CDR3 bases: TGTGCCAGCAGTTACTCGTGGAACACTGAAGCTTTCTTT. Translation gives CASSYSWNTEAFF.